These 31 T cell receptor beta chains originate from one sample sequenced in a study of response to subunit inactivated influenza vaccine. Each CDR3 protein gets one entry after TCRdb re-called the RT-PCR reads with MiXCR. The table shows approximately 570,000 distinct CDR3 sequences, with 7.6% occurring only once. Sequenced material: PBMCs from blood, taken about 24 months after vaccination. These receptors originate from a man between 45 and 75 years old who received an inactivated influenza vaccine.

Many counts were recorded for this clonotype. The chain joins TRBV5-1 to TRBJ2-1, with 7 bases identical to TRBD1. The CDR3 is made up of 14 amino acids. Looked up from germline, CDR1 is SGHRS and CDR2 is YFSETQ. Unmatched junction bases numbered 9, after V lost 4 bases and J lost 8 bases. This CDR3 is CASSERTGVDEQFF. In DNA form, the CDR3 reads TGCGCCAGCAGCGAAAGGACAGGAGTGGATGAGCAGTTCTTC.

In its sample, this clonotype was seen a few times. The chain is built from TRBV20-1 and TRBJ2-3; the D is unclear. V lost 6 bases to trimming and J lost 0 bases, with 10 bases between them. The CDR3 contains 13 residues. CDR1 is DFQATT, CDR2 SNEGSKA, per germline (reference sequence). The CDR3 sequence: CSAEVPSTDTQYF. The CDR3 DNA follows: TGCAGTGCCGAGGTACCAAGCACAGATACGCAGTATTTT.

This clonotype was detected a few times. V gene TRBV27 combines with J gene TRBJ2-5; no definite D call. CDR1 MNHEY and CDR2 SMNVEV come from the germline V gene (reference sequence). V lost 3 bases and J lost 5, with 13 bases in between. The CDR3 is made up of 14 amino acids. CDR3: CASSFKRWGETQYF. The CDR3 DNA is TGTGCCAGCAGTTTCAAGCGCTGGGGTGAGACCCAGTACTTC.

The chain is built from TRBV20-1 and TRBJ2-5; 7 nucleotides match TRBD1. The CDR3 spans 14 residues. With 6 bases clipped from V and 5 bases from J, the junction kept 12 bases outside the gene matches. The germline CDR1 and CDR2 sequences are DFQATT and SNEGSKA (reference sequence). The CDR3 nucleotides read TGCAGTGCGCCGGCGACAGGGCGATGGGAGACCCAGTACTTC. Translating it yields CSAPATGRWETQYF.

This clonotype was counted ten times or more. The rearrangement joins TRBV12-3 or TRBV12-4 to TRBJ2-7, with 8 bases matching TRBD1. V shed 3 bases, J shed 11 bases, and the junction held 6 bases outside the gene matches. This CDR3 has 12 residues. The CDR3 DNA follows: TGTGCCAGCAGTTTTAGTGAGGACAGGGAGTACTTC. Translating gives CASSFSEDREYF.

This clonotype appeared a few times. J is TRBJ2-1 and V is TRBV2; TRBD2 agrees at 10 bases. Germline V gene sequence: CDR1 SNHLY, CDR2 FYNNEI. This CDR3 has 15 amino acids. After removal of 7 bases from V and 3 bases from J, the junction contained 6 bases not matched to a gene. The CDR3 loop is CASIPPSGSYNEQFF. In nucleotides, the CDR3 is TGTGCCAGCATCCCCCCTAGCGGGAGCTACAATGAGCAGTTCTTC.

This clonotype occurred a few times. The chain links TRBV5-1 to TRBJ2-7; TRBD1 or TRBD2 may be the D gene (6 bases each). This CDR3 has 16 amino acids. From germline, CDR1 is SGHRS and CDR2 YFSETQ. Trimming left V 0 bases short and J 0 bases short, with 13 bases between. This CDR3 reads CASSLGGAQSSYEQYF. As DNA, the CDR3 is TGCGCCAGCAGCTTGGGGGGGGCCCAGAGCTCCTACGAGCAGTACTTC.

The chain links TRBV12-3 or TRBV12-4 to TRBJ1-2; 8 bases match TRBD1. The length of the CDR3 is 15 residues. J gave up 4 bases and V 6 bases, and 10 bases lay outside the gene matches. The CDR3: CASRGQGLSAYGYTF. DNA for the CDR3: TGTGCCAGCAGAGGACAGGGACTCTCTGCCTATGGCTACACCTTC.

This clonotype was seen ten or more times. The chain is built from TRBV12-3 or TRBV12-4 and TRBJ2-2, with TRBD2 as a possible D gene (6 bases). This CDR3 comprises 14 residues. V dropped 6 bases and J dropped 1 base, with 9 bases sitting between them. CDR3 region: CASRVGGNTGELFF. The CDR3 region has the DNA TGTGCCAGCAGAGTCGGGGGGAACACCGGGGAGCTGTTTTTT.

The gene calls are TRBV7-8 and TRBJ2-5; no firm D call. Germline values: CDR1 SGHVS, CDR2 FQNEAQ. The CDR3 covers 14 residues. V was cut by 2 bases and J by 5 bases, with 12 bases left in between. This CDR3 reads CASSLYSRHETQYF. In DNA, the CDR3 is TGTGCCAGCAGCTTATACAGCAGGCACGAGACCCAGTACTTC. The full variable domain, its missing parts supplied by reference TRBV7-8 and TRBJ2-5, is GAGVSQSPRYKVAKRGQDVALRCDPISGHVSLFWYQQALGQGPEFLTYFQNEAQLDKSGLPSDRFFAERPEGSVSTLKIQRTQQEDSAVYLCASSLYSRHETQYFGPGTRLLVL.

The chain has TRBV11-2 and TRBJ2-7; 9 nucleotides line up with TRBD1. The germline V gene has CDR1 SGHAT and CDR2 FQNNGV. This CDR3 is 15 amino acids long. V trimming: 5 bases; J trimming: 2 bases; junction bases outside the gene matches: 7. For the CDR3, the DNA is TGTGCCAGCAGCATGTACAGGGGGCTAACCTACGAGCAGTACTTC. As protein: CASSMYRGLTYEQYF.

The gene calls are TRBV12-3 or TRBV12-4 and TRBJ2-1; TRBD2 agrees at 7 bases. CDR3 size: 16 residues. Germline trimming cut 7 bases from V and 4 bases from J; bases unmatched to any gene: 13. The CDR3 sequence is CASTGNSGRVYNEQFF. The CDR3 nucleotides are TGTGCCAGCACCGGAAATAGCGGGCGGGTTTACAATGAGCAGTTCTTC.

This clonotype was found a few times. The chain recombines TRBV25-1 with TRBJ1-5; no clear D gene. Germline V gene data show CDR1 as MGHDK and CDR2 as SYGVNS. V lost 4 bases and J lost 1, with 8 bases in between. This CDR3 comprises 14 residues. In nucleotides, the CDR3 is TGTGCCAGCAGTGGGCAGATAAGCAATCAGCCCCAGCATTTT. Translation gives CASSGQISNQPQHF.

This clonotype was found many times. J is TRBJ2-1 and V is TRBV12-3 or TRBV12-4; TRBD1 matches 7 bases. CDR3 length: 15 residues. Trimming at V came to 3 bases and at J to 3 bases, leaving 5 bases not matched to a gene. The CDR3 nucleotides read TGTGCCAGCAGTTTCGGACAGGTCGACTACAATGAGCAGTTCTTC. As protein: CASSFGQVDYNEQFF.

There are a few counts of this clonotype. The chain recombines TRBV24-1 with TRBJ1-1, with D maybe TRBD1 (5 bases). This CDR3 contains 11 residues. Germline V lookup: CDR1 KGHDR, CDR2 SFDVKD. With 9 bases removed from V and 4 bases from J, the gap between germline ends came to 8 bases. The CDR3 region is CATEQGTEAFF. In DNA form, the CDR3 reads TGTGCCACCGAGCAGGGCACTGAAGCTTTCTTT.

This clonotype was seen a handful of times. The V gene is TRBV6-5, the J gene TRBJ2-5, with a weak D call TRBD1 (6 bases). The CDR3 extends over 16 amino acids. Looked up from germline, CDR1 is MNHEY and CDR2 is SVGAGI. The ends were cut back, 1 base at V and 3 bases at J, with 15 bases in the middle. The CDR3 here is CASSYFRDGQKETQYF. The CDR3 DNA follows: TGTGCCAGCAGTTACTTTAGGGACGGACAGAAAGAGACCCAGTACTTC.

This clonotype has just a few counts. The chain employs TRBV5-6 and TRBJ2-2; D perhaps matches TRBD1 (5 bases). Trimming pared 4 bases from V and 4 bases from J, leaving 8 bases between. CDR1 and CDR2 (germline): SGHDT, YYEEEE. The CDR3 totals 13 residues. The CDR3 sequence is CASSPGITGELFF. CDR3 sequence (DNA): TGTGCCAGCAGCCCAGGGATCACCGGGGAGCTGTTTTTT.

This chain joins TRBV5-1 and TRBJ2-1; perhaps TRBD2 as D (5 bases). Germline assignment: CDR1 SGHRS and CDR2 YFSETQ. V was cut by 5 bases and J by 9 bases, with 18 bases left in between. CDR3 length: 14 residues. The CDR3 DNA follows: TGCGCCAGCAGGATGGTGAGGGCCGAAAGTGAGCAGTTCTTC. Translation gives CASRMVRAESEQFF.

The rearrangement links TRBV5-5 to TRBJ2-5, with D possibly being TRBD1 (5 bases). CDR1 and CDR2 (germline): SGHKS, YYEKEE (reference sequence). The length of the CDR3 is 16 residues. V was clipped by 4 bases and J by 5 bases, with 21 bases between them. The CDR3 region is CASSQHPVQGQETQYF. The CDR3, as DNA: TGTGCCAGCAGCCAACATCCCGTCCAGGGCCAGGAGACCCAGTACTTC.

The chain combines TRBV20-1 with TRBJ1-3; the D gene is possibly TRBD1 (5 bases). The CDR3 runs to 15 residues. V dropped 3 bases and J dropped 0 bases, with 12 bases sitting between them. CDR1 and CDR2 from the germline V gene are DFQATT and SNEGSKA (reference sequence). DNA for the CDR3: TGCAGTGCTAGCGAGGGGCCGAGCTCTGGAAACACCATATATTTT. The encoded protein is CSASEGPSSGNTIYF.

This clonotype has a count of ten or more. This sequence joins TRBV10-3 and TRBJ2-7; 16 nucleotides align to TRBD2. V shed 7 bases and J 0 bases; nucleotides not matched to a gene: 12. The CDR3 is 19 amino acids. Germline assignment: CDR1 ENHRY and CDR2 SYGVKD. CDR3 DNA sequence: TGTGCCATCACCAAAACGCCGGGACTAGCGGGAGGGAGCTCCTACGAGCAGTACTTC. Translated, it gives CAITKTPGLAGGSSYEQYF.

CDR3 in amino acids: CASSQGPHPNEKLFF. The CDR3 region has the DNA TGTGCCAGCAGCCAGGGCCCACACCCTAATGAAAAACTGTTTTTT. The chain carries TRBV3-1 and TRBJ1-4; D gene ambiguous. The V end lost 3 bases, the J end lost 3 bases, and 11 bases lay between the germline ends. This CDR3 is built from 15 residues. Germline assignment: CDR1 LGHDT and CDR2 YNNKEL (reference sequence).

This chain links TRBV9 with TRBJ1-2, with D perhaps matching TRBD1 (5 bases). The length of the CDR3 is 17 residues. Germline assignment: CDR1 SGDLS and CDR2 YYNGEE. Deletions cut 3 bases from V and 5 bases from J, with 23 bases between. The CDR3 DNA reads TGTGCCAGCAGCGGACCCCTAGAACTTTACCAGGGATATGGCTACACCTTC. Amino acid sequence: CASSGPLELYQGYGYTF.

The chain uses TRBV15 and TRBJ2-3, with 10 bases aligning to TRBD2. CDR3 length: 17 amino acids. With 0 bases clipped from V and 2 bases from J, the junction kept 5 bases outside the gene matches. CDR1 is LNHNV, CDR2 YYDKDF, per germline (reference sequence). The CDR3 DNA follows: TGTGCCACCAGCAGAGATTCCAGCGGGAGGGCCACAGATACGCAGTATTTT. Residues: CATSRDSSGRATDTQYF. Using reference TRBV15 and TRBJ2-3 for the parts outside the CDR3, the full variable domain is DAMVIQNPRYQVTQFGKPVTLSCSQTLNHNVMYWYQQKSSQAPKLLFHYYDKDFNNEADTPDNFQSRRPNTSFCFLDIRSPGLGDTAMYLCATSRDSSGRATDTQYFGPGTRLTVL.

This clonotype was seen many times. CDR3 in amino acids: CSALSRGRNTGELFF. CDR3 sequence (DNA): TGCAGTGCCCTATCCAGGGGTCGGAACACCGGGGAGCTGTTTTTT. V is TRBV20-1 and J is TRBJ2-2; possibly TRBD1 for D (6 bases). Trimming took 6 bases from V and 1 from J, leaving 15 bases between them. In germline, CDR1 is DFQATT, CDR2 SNEGSKA (reference sequence). The CDR3 contains 15 residues.

The V gene is TRBV7-2, the J gene TRBJ1-3, with 7 nucleotides matching TRBD1. The germline CDR1 and CDR2 sequences are SGHTA and FQGNSA. Trimming cost V 1 base and J 8 bases; bases outside gene matches: 2. This CDR3 is built from 13 residues. The CDR3 nucleotides read TGTGCCAGCAGCTTAGAAGGGGGCTACACCATATATTTT. Amino acids: CASSLEGGYTIYF.

The rearrangement joins TRBV11-2 to TRBJ2-5; D is unresolved. The CDR3 covers 14 residues. Trimming removed 0 bases at V and 7 bases at J, with 12 bases between. The germline gives CDR1 SGHAT, CDR2 FQNNGV. The CDR3 DNA reads TGTGCCAGCAGCTTAGACGCCCTTTCAGGGACCCAGTACTTC. Translation: CASSLDALSGTQYF.

The table lists this clonotype with a few counts. The V gene is TRBV13, the J gene TRBJ2-2; tentative D call: TRBD2 (5 bases). V was clipped by 1 base and J by 8 bases, with 26 bases between them. CDR1 is PRHDT and CDR2 is FYEKMQ in the germline V gene (reference sequence). There are 19 residues in the CDR3. The CDR3 DNA is TGTGCCAGCAGCTTAGCCCGGCCGCGCGGGTCGTACGGAGCTGGGGAGCTGTTTTTT. Its translation is CASSLARPRGSYGAGELFF.

In this sample, this clonotype turned up many times. J is TRBJ1-4 and V is TRBV4-3; D is ambiguous. The CDR3 has 15 amino acids. The germline V gene has CDR1 LGHNA and CDR2 YSLEER. Trimming pared 0 bases from V and 8 bases from J, leaving 13 bases between. CDR3 coding DNA: TGCGCCAGCAGCCAAGATTGGGCAGACAAAGAAAAACTGTTTTTT. Encoded protein: CASSQDWADKEKLFF.

In this sample, this clonotype turned up a few times. The chain joins TRBV2 to TRBJ2-5; TRBD1 matches 8 bases. There are 14 residues in the CDR3. V was pared by 4 bases and J by 6 bases, with 7 bases of the junction left unmatched. Germline CDR1 SNHLY, CDR2 FYNNEI. The CDR3 DNA reads TGTGCCAGCAGTGTGGACAGGGCGGAAAAGACCCAGTACTTC. Its protein is CASSVDRAEKTQYF.

The chain is built from TRBV4-1 and TRBJ2-1, with 7 bases aligning to TRBD2. Germline lookup yields CDR1 MGHRA and CDR2 YSYEKL. V trimming: 1 base; J trimming: 11 bases; junction bases outside the gene matches: 8. This CDR3 region has 14 residues. In nucleotides, the CDR3 is TGCGCCAGCAGCCAAGCTTACGCGGGAGACCAGCAGTTCTTC. Its protein product is CASSQAYAGDQQFF.